These 5 T cell receptor beta chains originate from one sample sequenced in a study of tissue T cells after allogeneic stem cell transplantation (dated by TCRdb to between 2022 and 2023). Library method: the immunoSEQ multiplex PCR assay. Here the immuneACCESS table is served through TCRdb, limited to in-frame sequences with V and J called. Missing clones are a known gap in these copies; in checked studies unresolved V genes cover under half, and the rest lacks a known reason. Across this sample there are about 5,500 clones, with less than 55% seen only once. In total, the top ten clones hold 10% of the sample. The time point tag for this specimen amounts to: mouse harvest day 7 after allogeneic transplant. Each mouse graft, delivered by tail vein injection, combined 10^6 splenic CD5+ T cells with 10^7 T-cell-depleted bone marrow cells. Specimen: gut tissue. These receptor sequences come from a female BALB/c mouse given C57BL/6 T cells with graft-versus-host disease after an allogeneic hematopoietic cell transplant.

To note about this clone: Germline and genes: mouse. The CDR3 loop is CASSPGTGTEVFF. Incomplete CDR3 DNA: TGTGCCAGCAGTCCGGGGACAGGCACAGAAGTCTTC. V is TRBV26 and J is TRBJ1-1, with 8 bases aligning to TRBD1. The read stops 1 residue short of the end of the CDR3; the missing end is completed from the germline J gene. Per the germline V gene, CDR1 is KGHPV and CDR2 is FQNQEV (reference sequence). Trimming cost V 4 bases and J 4 bases; bases outside gene matches: 2. The CDR3 length is 13 residues.

This clone came up a few times. The germline and genes are mouse ones. The CDR3 end falls 1 residue outside the read, so it is completed with the germline J gene. The rearrangement uses TRBV1 and TRBJ1-3, with D unclear. This CDR3 spans 13 amino acids. CDR1 and CDR2 (germline): NSQYPW, LRSPGD (reference sequence). Trimming stripped 0 bases from V and 9 bases from J, with 9 bases between. Incomplete CDR3 DNA: TGCACCTGCAGTGCAGATGTGGGGAGTACGCTCTAT. Protein sequence: CTCSADVGSTLY. In full, the CDR3 reads CTCSADVGSTLYF.

In regard to this clone: The gene names given are mouse names. The read finishes 1 residue shy of the CDR3 end, and the germline J gene is used to complete it. This chain uses TRBV13-3 with TRBJ2-7, with TRBD2 matching over 12 bases. The CDR3 has 14 amino acids. V lost 5 bases to trimming and J lost 4 bases; unmatched junction nucleotides: 4. CDR1 is NNHDY, CDR2 SYVADS, per germline. The sequenced CDR3 bases are TGTGCCAGCAGAGACTGGGGGGGCGCGTATGAACAGTAC. Translation gives CASRDWGGAYEQY. The entire CDR3 sequence reads CASRDWGGAYEQYF.

Remarks on this clone: The gene symbols are mouse symbols. The sequence runs out 1 residue before the end of the CDR3; the remainder is reconstructed from the germline J gene. V is TRBV24 and J is TRBJ1-6, with no clear D. TRBJ1-6 is labeled an ORF, and its function is uncertain. This CDR3 is 14 amino acids long. Germline lookup yields CDR1 KGHTA and CDR2 FRNEEI. V gave up 1 base and J gave up 4 bases, with 5 bases separating them. CDR3 residues: CASSLSQYNSPLYF. The DNA read from the CDR3 is TGTGCCAGCAGTCTGTCCCAGTATAATTCGCCCCTCTAC.

Comment on this clone: Gene names are the mouse ones. Coverage ceases 1 residue before the CDR3 finishes, and the germline J gene fills in the end. V and J are TRBV26 and TRBJ2-2; 8 bases match TRBD1. V was clipped by 3 bases and J by 4 bases; unmatched bases: 4. CDR3 length: 15 residues. Germline V gene sequence: CDR1 KGHPV, CDR2 FQNQEV (reference sequence). The part of the CDR3 DNA that was read is TGTGCCAGCAGTCTCCCTCAGGGGGCCACCGGGCAGCTCTAC. Its protein product is CASSLPQGATGQLY. The full CDR3 reads CASSLPQGATGQLYF.